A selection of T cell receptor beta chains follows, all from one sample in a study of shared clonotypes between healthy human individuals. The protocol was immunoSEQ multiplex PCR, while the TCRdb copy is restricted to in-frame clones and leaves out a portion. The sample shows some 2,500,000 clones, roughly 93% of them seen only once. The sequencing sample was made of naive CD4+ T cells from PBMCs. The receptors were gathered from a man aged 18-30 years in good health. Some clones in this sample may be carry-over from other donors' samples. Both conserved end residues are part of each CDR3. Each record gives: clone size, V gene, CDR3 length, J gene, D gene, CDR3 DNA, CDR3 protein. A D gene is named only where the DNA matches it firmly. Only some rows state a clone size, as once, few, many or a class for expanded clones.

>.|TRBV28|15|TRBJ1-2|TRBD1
TGTGCCAGCAGTTCCTCCGGGACAGTCAACTATGGCTACACCTTC
CASSSSGTVNYGYTF
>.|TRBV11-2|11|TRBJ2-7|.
TGTGCCAGCAGCCCCTTTCGGGAGCAGTACTTC
CASSPFREQYF
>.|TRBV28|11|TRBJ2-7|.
TGTGCCAGCAGCGTCTCCTACGAGCAGTACTTC
CASSVSYEQYF
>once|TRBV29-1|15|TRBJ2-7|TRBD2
TGCAGCGTTGAAGTTTTTAGCGGGAAATCCTACGAGCAGTACTTC
CSVEVFSGKSYEQYF
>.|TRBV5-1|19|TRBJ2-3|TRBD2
TGCGCCAGCAGCTCGGCCGGGACTAGCGGGAGTTGGGCCGCAGATACGCAGTATTTT
CASSSAGTSGSWAADTQYF
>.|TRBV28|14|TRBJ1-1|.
TGTGCCAGCAGTTTATCCGGGATTAACACTGAAGCTTTCTTT
CASSLSGINTEAFF
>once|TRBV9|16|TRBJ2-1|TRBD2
TGTGCCAGCAGCGTCCTAGCGGGATCGCTCTACAATGAGCAGTTCTTC
CASSVLAGSLYNEQFF
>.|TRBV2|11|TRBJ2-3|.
TGTGCCAGCAGTGTGGTAGATACGCAGTATTTT
CASSVVDTQYF
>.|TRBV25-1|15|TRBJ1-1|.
TGTGCCAGCAGTGAATATGGACGTTCGGCAGATATAGCTTTCTTT
CASSEYGRSADIAFF
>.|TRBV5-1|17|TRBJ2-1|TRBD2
TGCGCCAGCAGCTTGGGACCTAGCGGGCCAAGCCACAATGAGCAGTTCTTC
CASSLGPSGPSHNEQFF
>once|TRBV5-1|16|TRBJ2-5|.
TGCGCCAGCAGCTTGGCCGGCAGGGGTAGGCAAGAGACCCAGTACTTC
CASSLAGRGRQETQYF
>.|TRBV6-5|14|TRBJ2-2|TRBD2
TGTGCCAGCAGTTACTCTACTAGCGGGTGGGAGCTGTTTTTT
CASSYSTSGWELFF
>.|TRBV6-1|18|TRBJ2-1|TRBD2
TGTGCCAGCAGTGAAAGGAGCCTAGCGGGAGCGTCCTACAATGAGCAGTTCTTC
CASSERSLAGASYNEQFF
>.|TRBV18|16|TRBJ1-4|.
TGTGCCAGCTCATCAAGGAGGGTCGGAACTAATGAAAAACTGTTTTTT
CASSSRRVGTNEKLFF
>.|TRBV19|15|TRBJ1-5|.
TGTGCCAGTAGTCCCGGGGACCGGGGAAATCAGCCCCAGCATTTT
CASSPGDRGNQPQHF
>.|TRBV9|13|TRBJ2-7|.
TGTGCCAGCAGCGTAGAGGGTAGCCACGAGCAGTACTTC
CASSVEGSHEQYF
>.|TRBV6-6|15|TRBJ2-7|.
TGTGCCAGCCGGTCGCGGGCAGGGGTTTCCTACGAGCAGTACTTC
CASRSRAGVSYEQYF
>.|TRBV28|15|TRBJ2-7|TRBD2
TGTGCCAGCAGCACAAGCGGGGGTCCCCACTACGAGCAGTACTTC
CASSTSGGPHYEQYF
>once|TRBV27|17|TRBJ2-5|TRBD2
TGTGCCAGCAGTCGGGGCCGGGACTACCTAGACCAAGAGACCCAGTACTTC
CASSRGRDYLDQETQYF
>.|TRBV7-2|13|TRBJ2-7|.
TGTGCCAGCAGCTCCCGGTGGGCCTACGAGCAGTACTTC
CASSSRWAYEQYF
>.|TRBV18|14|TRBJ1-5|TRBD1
TGTGCCAGCTCCCAGGGACAGGGTGAAGGGCCCCAGCATTTT
CASSQGQGEGPQHF
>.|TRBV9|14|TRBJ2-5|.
TGTGCCAGCAGCGTAGGAGGTTTCCAAGAGACCCAGTACTTC
CASSVGGFQETQYF
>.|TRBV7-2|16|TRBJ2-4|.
TGTGCCAGCAGCCCCGACCCGACATTAGCCAAAAACATTCAGTACTTC
CASSPDPTLAKNIQYF
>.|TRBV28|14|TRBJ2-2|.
TGTGCCAGCAGTTGGGCAGCTAGGGCCGGGGAGCTGTTTTTT
CASSWAARAGELFF
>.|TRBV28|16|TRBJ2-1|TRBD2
TGTGCCAGCCATGGGAGGGGCGGGAAAAACTACAATGAGCAGTTCTTC
CASHGRGGKNYNEQFF
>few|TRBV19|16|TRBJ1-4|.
TGTGCCAGTACCTCAGGACGCCGAGCAACTAATGAAAAACTGTTTTTT
CASTSGRRATNEKLFF
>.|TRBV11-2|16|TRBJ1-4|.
TGTGCCAGCAGCTTGGCCCCGGGGAGGAGCCCTGAAAAACTGTTTTTT
CASSLAPGRSPEKLFF
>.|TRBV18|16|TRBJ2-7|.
TGTGCCAGCTCACCAAGGGACGGGGCTTTCGCCTACGAGCAGTACTTC
CASSPRDGAFAYEQYF
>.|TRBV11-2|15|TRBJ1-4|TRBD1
TGTGCCAGCAGCCCCGGAGGGGGCTGGGACGAAAAACTGTTTTTT
CASSPGGGWDEKLFF
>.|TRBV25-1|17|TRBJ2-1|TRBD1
TGTGCCAGCAGTGAAAGGCGACAGGGGTGGAGGTACAATGAGCAGTTCTTC
CASSERRQGWRYNEQFF
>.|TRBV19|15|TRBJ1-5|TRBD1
TGTGCCAGTAGCCGGGGACAGCTCAGCAATCAGCCCCAGCATTTT
CASSRGQLSNQPQHF
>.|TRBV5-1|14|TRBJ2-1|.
TGCGCCAGCAGCTTGGTCTCTGGTGACAATGAGCAGTTCTTC
CASSLVSGDNEQFF
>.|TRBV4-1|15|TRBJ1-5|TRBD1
TGCGCCAGCAGCCAAGAGGGACAGGGGGCGAAGCCCCAGCATTTT
CASSQEGQGAKPQHF
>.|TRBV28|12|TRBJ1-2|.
TGTGCCAGCAGTTACGGACAGTATGGCTACACCTTC
CASSYGQYGYTF
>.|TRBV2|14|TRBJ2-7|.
TGTGCCAGCAGTGGGGGTATTCGTATCTACGAGCAGTACTTC
CASSGGIRIYEQYF
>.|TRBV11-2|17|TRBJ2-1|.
TGTGCCAGCAGCTTCCGCCCTTCAGCAGGGCCAGACAATGAGCAGTTCTTC
CASSFRPSAGPDNEQFF
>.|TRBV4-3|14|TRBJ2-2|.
TGCGCCAGCAGCCCGCAGGGAAGGGCCGGGGAGCTGTTTTTT
CASSPQGRAGELFF
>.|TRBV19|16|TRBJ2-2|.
TGTGCCAGTAGTATCCTCGCCACCACGGTTACCGGGGAGCTGTTTTTT
CASSILATTVTGELFF
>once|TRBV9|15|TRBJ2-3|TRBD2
TGTGCCAGCAGCGTAGGTGGGAGGGGCCCAGATACGCAGTATTTT
CASSVGGRGPDTQYF
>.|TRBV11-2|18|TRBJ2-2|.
TGTGCCAGCAGCTATAGGACTGGCGGGATCTCCGACACCGGGGAGCTGTTTTTT
CASSYRTGGISDTGELFF
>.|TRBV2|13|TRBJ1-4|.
TGTGCCAGCAGTGAGGACTCCTGGGGAAAACTGTTTTTT
CASSEDSWGKLFF
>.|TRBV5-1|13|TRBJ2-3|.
TGCGCCAGCAGCTTAATGCCAACAGATACGCAGTATTTT
CASSLMPTDTQYF
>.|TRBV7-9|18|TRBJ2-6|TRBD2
TGTGCCAGCAGCCCGATAGCGGGAGCTTCCTCTGGGGCCAACGTCCTGACTTTC
CASSPIAGASSGANVLTF
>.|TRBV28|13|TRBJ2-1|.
TGTGCCAGCAGCCGGGGATCCTACAATGAGCAGTTCTTC
CASSRGSYNEQFF
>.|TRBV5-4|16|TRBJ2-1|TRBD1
TGTGCCAGCAGCGGAAACAGGGGGGTATCCTACAATGAGCAGTTCTTC
CASSGNRGVSYNEQFF
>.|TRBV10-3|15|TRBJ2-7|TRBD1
TGTGCCATCAGTGAAGACAGGGGAAGCTCCTACGAGCAGTACTTC
CAISEDRGSSYEQYF
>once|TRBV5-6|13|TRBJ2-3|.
TGTGCCAGCACGACAGTACTCACAGATACGCAGTATTTT
CASTTVLTDTQYF